One TCR beta chain is described in this entry. Sequencing used immunoSEQ v3. Only in-frame clones appear in the TCRdb table, and some are missing; sequencing was by immunoSEQ multiplex PCR. The sample consists of about 32,000 clones, 74% of them appearing once. Time point given: pre-treatment sample, taken before nivolumab and TIL therapy. This sample is part of a study of TIL therapy for anti-PD-1-resistant metastatic lung cancer. CDR1 is SGHNT, CDR2 YENEEA, per germline. The V gene end was trimmed by 4 bases and the J gene end by 8 bases; junction bases not matched to a gene: 16. The CDR3 spans 18 residues.

The chain carries TRBV11-3 and TRBJ2-1; 11 positions match TRBD2. This material consisted of blood, taken at baseline. The source is a woman aged 30 to 85 with non-small cell lung cancer. CDR3 bases: TGTGCCAGCAGCTATAGTGGGTGGCTAGCGGGAGGTCCAGATGAGCAGTTCTTC. This encodes CASSYSGWLAGGPDEQFF.